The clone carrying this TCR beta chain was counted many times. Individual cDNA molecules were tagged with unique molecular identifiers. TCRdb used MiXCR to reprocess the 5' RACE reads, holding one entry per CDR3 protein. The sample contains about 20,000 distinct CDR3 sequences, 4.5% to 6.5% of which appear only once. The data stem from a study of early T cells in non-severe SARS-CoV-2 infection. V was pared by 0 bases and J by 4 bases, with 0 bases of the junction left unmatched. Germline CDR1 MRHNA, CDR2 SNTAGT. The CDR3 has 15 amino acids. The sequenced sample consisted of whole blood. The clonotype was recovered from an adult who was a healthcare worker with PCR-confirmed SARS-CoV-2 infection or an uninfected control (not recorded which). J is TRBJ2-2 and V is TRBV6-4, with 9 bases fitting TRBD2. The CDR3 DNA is TGTGCCAGCAGTGACTCTAGCGGGAGCACCGGGGAGCTGTTTTTT. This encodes CASSDSSGSTGELFF.